This T cell receptor beta chain was profiled in a study of metastatic and nonmetastatic thyroid tumors. Study context: It was across blood and tumor or nodule tissue from malignant and benign thyroid patients that repertoires were compared. General study points: Versus benign nodules, malignant thyroid tumors reportedly had significantly higher TCR beta diversity, in blood and tumor.

Per the original data handling: It was from CDR3 differences across clinicopathological groups that a distant-metastasis classifier for papillary thyroid cancer was built. TCRdb re-called the PCR reads via MiXCR. In this record, the V and J calls reflect TCRdb's handling and not the investigators' own analysis. The table lists about 45,000 clones, around 2.9% of them singletons. This clone came up many times. The antigen is undetermined. The V gene end was trimmed by 1 base and the J gene end by 8 bases; junction bases not matched to a gene: 9. Germline CDR1 is MGHRA and CDR2 is YSYEKL. This CDR3 has 16 amino acids. Thyroid surgery was preceded by no treatment in any patient.

The chain employs TRBV4-1 and TRBJ2-1; 9 nucleotides match TRBD2. This clonotype was obtained from a female donor with papillary thyroid cancer or a benign thyroid nodule (not recorded which). Some clones in this sample may be carry-over from other donors' samples. Sequenced sample: blood. In DNA, the CDR3 is TGCGCCAGCAGCCAAGTCCCACTAGCGGGTAATGATGAGCAGTTCTTC. This encodes CASSQVPLAGNDEQFF.